This passage covers 32 T cell receptor beta chains from one sample sequenced in a study of a mutant IDH1 vaccine in newly diagnosed glioma. TCRdb's table, derived via immunoSEQ multiplex PCR, lists solely in-frame clones and lacks some. The sample lists about 21,000 clones; around 85% were seen once. The time point was: baseline, week 1 (first vaccination visit). The treatment: pre-vaccination baseline after standard-of-care therapy. The source material was PBMCs, sampled from a glioma patient treated with radiotherapy, temozolomide or both. These TCRs come from a man in his forties with glioma.

The chain recombines TRBV7-2 with TRBJ2-3; 8 bases are a match to TRBD2. Germline V CDR1 and CDR2: SGHTA, FQGNSA. The J segment lost 2 bases and the V segment lost 6 bases, leaving 16 bases of the junction unmatched. The CDR3 is 18 amino acids. DNA for the CDR3: TGTGCCAGCAGGGGCAGGGGTGGCGGGAGGTTCGACACAGATACGCAGTATTTT. Translated: CASRGRGGGRFDTDTQYF.

The chain uses TRBV4-2 and TRBJ2-3; D assignment may be TRBD1 or TRBD2 (5 bases each). Germline lookup yields CDR1 LGHNA and CDR2 YNFKEQ. With 4 bases removed from V and 2 bases from J, the gap between germline ends came to 16 bases. The CDR3 covers 16 residues. CDR3 region: CASSPRGPSLTDTQYF. The CDR3 DNA is TGTGCCAGCAGCCCACGGGGACCGAGTCTCACAGATACGCAGTATTTT.

This chain joins TRBV29-1 and TRBJ1-1; no clear D gene. V shed 6 bases and J shed 4 bases, with 12 bases lying between them. CDR3 length: 12 amino acids. The germline V gene encodes CDR1 SQVTM and CDR2 ANQGSEA. Here the CDR3 reads CSVADGSTEAFF. The CDR3 DNA sequence: TGCAGCGTCGCCGACGGCAGCACTGAAGCTTTCTTT.

The J gene is TRBJ1-5, the V gene TRBV19, with 7 bases matching TRBD1. Per germline, CDR1 LNHDA and CDR2 SQIVND (reference sequence). This CDR3 is 13 amino acids long. V gave up 9 bases and J gave up 5 bases; unmatched junction bases: 7. The CDR3 DNA sequence: TGTGCCAGCGGAGACAGGGCCGATCAGCCCCAGCATTTT. Translated, it gives CASGDRADQPQHF.

By share of the sample, this clone is medium-sized. This rearrangement joins TRBV7-9 to TRBJ1-2; TRBD1 might be the D (6 bases). V gave up 4 bases and J gave up 8 bases, with 14 bases separating them. This CDR3 has 13 amino acids. Germline values: CDR1 SEHNR, CDR2 FQNEAQ (reference sequence). DNA for the CDR3: TGTGCCAGCAGCTCGTCGACAGGTGGGGGCTACACCTTC. Amino acids: CASSSSTGGGYTF.

The chain joins TRBV5-1 to TRBJ1-5, with D hard to call. This CDR3 spans 14 amino acids. Trimming stripped 4 bases from V and 6 bases from J, with 14 bases between. CDR1 is SGHRS, CDR2 YFSETQ, per germline. CDR3: CASSLAPEGQPQHF. The CDR3 region has the DNA TGCGCCAGCAGCCTAGCCCCGGAGGGTCAGCCCCAGCATTTT.

The CDR3 region is CATSRESGGAGEKLFF. The CDR3 nucleotides read TGTGCCACCAGCAGAGAATCGGGGGGCGCTGGGGAAAAACTGTTTTTT. This rearrangement joins TRBV15 to TRBJ1-4; the D gene is possibly TRBD1 (6 bases). With 0 bases removed from V and 8 bases from J, the gap between germline ends came to 16 bases. The CDR3 runs 16 residues. CDR1 and CDR2 (germline): LNHNV, YYDKDF (reference sequence).

DNA of the CDR3: TGCGCCAGCAGCTTTGAGGGGTCTGGAAACACCATATATTTT. This codes for CASSFEGSGNTIYF. The chain combines TRBV5-1 with TRBJ1-3; TRBD1 is a possible D gene (5 bases). V was trimmed by 2 bases and J by 1 base, leaving 7 bases between them. The CDR3 has 14 residues. Germline V gene lookup returns CDR1 SGHRS and CDR2 YFSETQ.

J is TRBJ2-3 and V is TRBV9; 9 bases fit TRBD2. In germline, CDR1 is SGDLS, CDR2 YYNGEE. With V trimmed by 0 bases and J by 7 bases, 15 bases remained unmatched. The CDR3 loop spans 18 amino acids. The CDR3 sequence is CASSVDDGAGGPRNTQYF. CDR3 coding DNA: TGTGCCAGCAGCGTAGACGACGGGGCGGGAGGGCCAAGGAATACGCAGTATTTT.

The chain couples TRBV19 to TRBJ1-1, with no clear D. Germline V gene sequence: CDR1 LNHDA, CDR2 SQIVND (reference sequence). The CDR3 loop spans 14 amino acids. V lost 4 bases, J lost 4 bases, and 13 bases lay in between. The CDR3 DNA follows: TGTGCCAGTAGTACCTCAAGCTATGGCACTGAAGCTTTCTTT. This gives the protein CASSTSSYGTEAFF.

The chain combines TRBV5-1 with TRBJ2-1, with D perhaps TRBD1 or TRBD2 (5 bases each). This CDR3 spans 14 amino acids. Germline V gene lookup returns CDR1 SGHRS and CDR2 YFSETQ. V was cut by 4 bases and J by 7 bases, with 15 bases left in between. CDR3 amino acids: CASSHLGGSNEQFF. CDR3 coding DNA: TGCGCCAGCAGCCATCTTGGGGGTTCTAATGAGCAGTTCTTC.

J is TRBJ2-7 and V is TRBV9, with 7 bases identical to TRBD2. CDR3 size: 15 residues. The ends lost 0 bases at V and 3 bases at J; junction bases unmatched: 6. CDR1 SGDLS and CDR2 YYNGEE come from the germline V gene. In DNA form, the CDR3 reads TGTGCCAGCAGCGTAGGGCCTAGCGGAGGCTACGAGCAGTACTTC. As protein: CASSVGPSGGYEQYF.

V gene TRBV28 combines with J gene TRBJ2-1; 9 bases line up with TRBD1. The CDR3 loop spans 15 amino acids. Trimming took 4 bases from V and 8 from J; bases not matched to a gene: 9. The V gene's germline CDR1 is MDHEN and CDR2 SYDVKM. CDR3 DNA sequence: TGTGCCAGCAGTTCCATGGGGGGGACAGGGTATGAGCAGTTCTTC. Amino acids: CASSSMGGTGYEQFF.

The chain links TRBV5-5 to TRBJ1-1; 10 positions match TRBD1. The germline gives CDR1 SGHKS, CDR2 YYEKEE (reference sequence). The V gene end was trimmed by 4 bases and the J gene end by 4 bases; junction bases not matched to a gene: 7. There are 15 residues in the CDR3. CDR3 nucleotides: TGTGCCAGCAGCCCGATAGGGACAGGGGCCACTGAAGCTTTCTTT. Its protein is CASSPIGTGATEAFF.

This clone came up a few times. The rearrangement joins TRBV29-1 to TRBJ2-2, with 8 nucleotides matching TRBD1. CDR3 size: 16 residues. The trim removed 0 bases at V and 6 bases at J, leaving 9 bases unmatched. The germline V gene has CDR1 SQVTM and CDR2 ANQGSEA. CDR3 residues: CSVEDPFRQGSGELFF. Here the CDR3 DNA reads TGCAGCGTTGAAGATCCCTTTAGACAGGGGTCCGGGGAGCTGTTTTTT.

Here the CDR3 reads CASSFEGSSGELFF. Here the CDR3 DNA reads TGTGCCAGCAGCTTCGAGGGGTCGAGCGGGGAGCTGTTTTTT. The rearrangement uses TRBV11-3 and TRBJ2-2; D may be TRBD1 or TRBD2 (5 bases each). Germline CDR1 reads SGHNT; CDR2 reads YENEEA. V was clipped by 3 bases and J by 7 bases, with 12 bases between them. The CDR3 length is 14 residues.

The V call is TRBV5-4, the J call TRBJ2-7; 9 nucleotides line up with TRBD1. This CDR3 is 15 amino acids long. V dropped 0 bases and J dropped 7; count of bases not matched to a gene: 8. The germline V gene has CDR1 SGHNT and CDR2 YYREEE (reference sequence). The CDR3 nucleotides read TGTGCCAGCAGCTTGGAGGGTGACAGGGGGGGAGAGCAGTACTTC. Protein product: CASSLEGDRGGEQYF.

The gene calls are TRBV27 and TRBJ2-7; TRBD1 might be the D (6 bases). CDR1 and CDR2 (germline): MNHEY, SMNVEV (reference sequence). The CDR3 loop spans 11 amino acids. Trimming left V 5 bases short and J 6 bases short, with 8 bases between. Here the CDR3 reads CASSTGSEQYF. CDR3 in DNA: TGTGCCAGCAGTACAGGGAGCGAGCAGTACTTC.

Comment on this clone: At one end, the junction sequence differs from germline, possibly due to a read error. The chain is built from TRBV5-1 and TRBJ2-5; D remains unclear. CDR1 and CDR2 from the germline V gene are SGHRS and YFSETQ. The CDR3 spans 15 residues. CDR3 coding DNA: TGCGCCAGCAGTTTGGAAGGGCAATCTCAAGAGACCCAGTACTTC. Its protein is CASSLEGQSQETQYF.

CDR3 DNA sequence: TGCGCCAGCAGCGGAGGGGGCCAGGAGAACACTGAAGCTTTCTTT. This translates into CASSGGGQENTEAFF. The V and J genes are TRBV5-1 and TRBJ1-1; TRBD1 matches 7 bases. Germline values: CDR1 SGHRS, CDR2 YFSETQ. The CDR3 extends over 15 amino acids. The J segment lost 1 base and the V segment lost 4 bases, leaving 7 bases of the junction unmatched.

The J gene is TRBJ1-1, the V gene TRBV6-5; no firm D call. V was shortened by 5 bases and J by 5 bases, with 6 bases between the two germline ends. The CDR3 extends over 11 amino acids. Per germline, CDR1 MNHEY and CDR2 SVGAGI. CDR3 sequence (DNA): TGTGCCAGCAGTACAGTTACTGAAGCTTTCTTT. This translates into CASSTVTEAFF.

The chain links TRBV7-6 to TRBJ1-5; unclear D gene. V was pared by 1 base and J by 0 bases, with 7 bases between. Per germline, CDR1 SGHVS and CDR2 FNYEAQ. The CDR3 spans 15 residues. CDR3 protein: CASSLGQFSNQPQHF. The CDR3 nucleotides read TGTGCCAGCAGCTTAGGGCAGTTTAGCAATCAGCCCCAGCATTTT.

J is TRBJ1-5 and V is TRBV19; maybe TRBD1 (5 bases). The CDR3 loop spans 15 amino acids. Germline V gene lookup returns CDR1 LNHDA and CDR2 SQIVND (reference sequence). Deletions cut 3 bases from V and 7 bases from J, with 16 bases between. CDR3 bases: TGTGCCAGTAGTATTTGGGGAACAGGCTCCCAGCCCCAGCATTTT. This translates into CASSIWGTGSQPQHF.

The chain uses TRBV6-4 and TRBJ2-2, with D hard to call. The length of the CDR3 is 14 residues. Germline assignment: CDR1 MRHNA and CDR2 SNTAGT. Trimming stripped 6 bases from V and 5 bases from J, with 13 bases between. The CDR3 spells CASSQTRLTGELFF. The CDR3 DNA follows: TGTGCCAGCAGCCAGACGAGATTAACCGGGGAGCTGTTTTTT.

This chain connects TRBV4-1 to TRBJ1-6, with 7 bases identical to TRBD1. Germline trimming cut 1 base from V and 6 bases from J; bases unmatched to any gene: 3. The CDR3 consists of 15 residues. In germline, CDR1 is MGHRA, CDR2 YSYEKL. CDR3 sequence: CASSQGTGFNSPLHF. As DNA, the CDR3 is TGCGCCAGCAGCCAAGGGACAGGTTTTAATTCACCCCTCCACTTT.

The CDR3 bases are TGCGCCAGCAGCCAATCAGGTAGCGGGAATCAGCCCCAGCATTTT. Translating it yields CASSQSGSGNQPQHF. The genes are TRBV4-3 and TRBJ1-5; no clear D. Trimming shortened V by 2 bases and J by 4 bases, and 12 bases separated the two germline ends. The germline gives CDR1 LGHNA, CDR2 YSLEER. This CDR3 region has 15 residues.

The chain uses TRBV7-7 and TRBJ2-5, with TRBD1 matching over 7 bases. V was pared by 5 bases and J by 2 bases, with 8 bases of the junction left unmatched. Germline CDR1 is SSHAT and CDR2 is FNYEAQ (reference sequence). The CDR3 extends over 15 amino acids. CDR3 in amino acids: CASSPQTGRQETQYF. CDR3 in DNA: TGTGCCAGCAGCCCACAGACAGGGCGACAAGAGACCCAGTACTTC. Full variable domain (remainder filled in from reference TRBV7-7 and TRBJ2-5): GAGVSQSPRYKVTKRGQDVTLRCDPISSHATLYWYQQALGQGPEFLTYFNYEAQPDKSGLPSDRFSAERPEGSISTLTIQRTEQRDSAMYRCASSPQTGRQETQYFGPGTRLLVL.

The CDR3 sequence is CATSGVALGTENTEAFF. DNA of the CDR3: TGTGCCACCTCAGGGGTGGCTCTAGGGACCGAGAACACTGAAGCTTTCTTT. V gene TRBV27 combines with J gene TRBJ1-1; D perhaps matches TRBD1 (6 bases). Trimming pared 10 bases from V and 1 base from J, leaving 25 bases between. CDR3 length: 17 residues. Looked up from germline, CDR1 is MNHEY and CDR2 is SMNVEV (reference sequence).

This clone occurred once. The chain employs TRBV20-1 and TRBJ1-2; the D is unclear. Trimming removed 3 bases at V and 0 bases at J, with 2 bases between. Germline V CDR1 and CDR2: DFQATT, SNEGSKA (reference sequence). The CDR3 is made up of 11 amino acids. The CDR3 here is CSASPNYGYTF. Written as DNA, the CDR3 is TGCAGTGCTAGTCCTAACTATGGCTACACCTTC.

This clone has only a few counts. The genes are TRBV27 and TRBJ1-4; D may be TRBD1 (5 bases). V was shortened by 5 bases and J by 6 bases, with 22 bases between the two germline ends. This CDR3 region has 17 residues. The germline V gene encodes CDR1 MNHEY and CDR2 SMNVEV (reference sequence). The CDR3 region is CASSPPGFQGAHEKLFF. The CDR3 DNA reads as TGTGCCAGCAGTCCGCCGGGTTTTCAGGGTGCGCATGAAAAACTGTTTTTT.

V and J are TRBV18 and TRBJ1-1, with D uncertain. Trimming cost V 2 bases and J 1 base, with 11 bases left between them. CDR3 size: 15 residues. CDR1 and CDR2 from the germline V gene are KGHSH and LQKENI. In nucleotides, the CDR3 is TGTGCCAGCTCACCATCCCGGACGGAGAACACTGAAGCTTTCTTT. This codes for CASSPSRTENTEAFF.

The rearrangement uses TRBV6-6 and TRBJ2-1, with no clear D. Germline V lookup: CDR1 MNHNY, CDR2 SVGAGI (reference sequence). The CDR3 has 13 amino acids. V gave up 8 bases and J gave up 1 base, with 9 bases separating them. CDR3 sequence reads: CASGQVSYNEQFF. The CDR3 nucleotides are TGTGCCAGCGGTCAGGTTTCCTACAATGAGCAGTTCTTC.